The 30 T cell receptor beta chains in this list originate from one sample, sequenced in a study of blood T cell repertoires in COVID-19 (dated by TCRdb to about 2020). The library relied on the immunoSEQ multiplex PCR assay. TCRdb retrieved this table from immuneACCESS and kept in-frame rearrangements only. Not all clones are present; in checked studies, unresolved V genes account for under half, and no reason is known for the remainder. The sample table holds about 90,000 clones, of which approximately 87% were seen once. The ten largest clones capture approximately 18% of the sample. The sequenced material came from peripheral blood. The receptors derive from a human donor in a cohort sampled during active COVID-19.

There are many counts of this clone. The CDR3 region is CASRLRREGGYTF. The CDR3 DNA is TGTGCCAGCAGACTGCGCAGGGAGGGTGGCTACACCTTC. The rearrangement joins TRBV6-5 to TRBJ1-2, with D perhaps TRBD1 (5 bases). Germline assignment: CDR1 MNHEY and CDR2 SVGAGI. The CDR3 extends over 13 amino acids. With 6 bases removed from V and 7 bases from J, the gap between germline ends came to 15 bases.

This clone was seen only once. The chain joins TRBV7-8 to TRBJ2-5; TRBD1 agrees at 7 bases. The CDR3 runs to 16 residues. Germline loops: CDR1 SGHVS, CDR2 FQNEAQ. The ends lost 5 bases at V and 2 bases at J; junction bases unmatched: 11. CDR3 loop: CASSLLGTANQETQYF. CDR3 coding DNA: TGTGCCAGCAGCCTACTTGGGACAGCAAATCAAGAGACCCAGTACTTC.

The chain is built from TRBV9 and TRBJ1-1, with a weak D call TRBD1 (6 bases). The CDR3 runs 14 residues. Looked up from germline, CDR1 is SGDLS and CDR2 is YYNGEE. V was cut by 5 bases and J by 5 bases, with 16 bases left in between. This chain's CDR3 is CASSVTGSWTEAFF. In nucleotides, the CDR3 is TGTGCCAGCAGTGTGACAGGTAGTTGGACTGAAGCTTTCTTT.

The CDR3 nucleotides read TGTGCCAGCAGGACTCCCCTGGGGCGTTCCAAGGGGCTCTCCTACGAGCAGTACTTC. Translation: CASRTPLGRSKGLSYEQYF. The chain combines TRBV28 with TRBJ2-7; D is perhaps TRBD1 (5 bases). Germline lookup yields CDR1 MDHEN and CDR2 SYDVKM. Deletions cut 6 bases from V and 0 bases from J, with 27 bases between. CDR3 length equals 19 residues.

The V gene is TRBV21-1, the J gene TRBJ1-1; the D call of TRBD1 is as the table states it, not checked on the DNA. TRBV21-1 constitutes a pseudogene. The CDR3 loop spans 13 amino acids. The CDR3 nucleotides are TGTGCCAGCTTACAGGGATACTACACTGAAGCTTTCTTT. It translates to CASLQGYYTEAFF.

Written as DNA, the CDR3 is TGTGCCAGCAGTTCCACTACCTACAATGAGCAGTTCTTC. Amino acid sequence: CASSSTTYNEQFF. The chain has TRBV6-5 and TRBJ2-1; D remains ambiguous. The CDR3 spans 13 residues. The germline CDR1 and CDR2 sequences are MNHEY and SVGAGI. The V end was cut by 4 bases, the J end by 2 bases, with 6 bases between.

This chain links TRBV4-1 with TRBJ2-1, with 7 bases that match TRBD1. CDR3 length: 13 residues. J lost 0 bases, V lost 11 bases, and 4 bases had no gene match. Germline values: CDR1 MGHRA, CDR2 YSYEKL. CDR3: CACSGGSYNEQFF. The CDR3 nucleotides read TGCGCCTGCTCAGGGGGCTCCTACAATGAGCAGTTCTTC.

The V and J genes are TRBV6-1 and TRBJ1-6; D gene unclear. The CDR3 loop spans 16 amino acids. The germline V and J ends were trimmed by 3 bases and 5 bases, with 14 bases remaining between them. The germline CDR1 and CDR2 sequences are MNHNS and SASEGT. The CDR3 spells CASSDLVRRDNSPLHF. As DNA, the CDR3 is TGTGCCAGCAGTGACCTGGTACGTCGGGATAATTCACCCCTCCACTTT.

The chain combines TRBV7-9 with TRBJ1-5; D is undetermined. The CDR3 covers 12 residues. CDR1 and CDR2 from the germline V gene are SEHNR and FQNEAQ (reference sequence). V lost 5 bases, J lost 7 bases, and 9 bases lay in between. CDR3 sequence: CASSPGGQPQHF. As DNA, the CDR3 is TGTGCCAGCAGCCCGGGAGGGCAGCCCCAGCATTTT.

The chain couples TRBV7-2 to TRBJ2-2, with D possibly being TRBD2 (7 bases). Germline loops: CDR1 SGHTA, CDR2 FQGNSA. V was trimmed by 1 base and J by 6 bases, leaving 15 bases between them. The CDR3 has 16 residues. CDR3 sequence reads: CASSLGVGGLPGELFF. CDR3 DNA sequence: TGTGCCAGCAGCTTAGGTGTGGGGGGGCTGCCCGGGGAGCTGTTTTTT.

The genes are TRBV7-2 and TRBJ2-5; 7 nucleotides agree with TRBD2. The germline V gene has CDR1 SGHTA and CDR2 FQGNSA. CDR3 size: 14 residues. Trimming at V came to 5 bases and at J to 2 bases, leaving 5 bases not matched to a gene. As DNA, the CDR3 is TGTGCCAGCAGCGTAAGGGGACTACAAGAGACCCAGTACTTC. Translation gives CASSVRGLQETQYF.

The chain carries TRBV28 and TRBJ2-7, with TRBD2 identical over 7 bases. The CDR3 consists of 15 residues. Germline V lookup: CDR1 MDHEN, CDR2 SYDVKM. V was pared by 5 bases and J by 2 bases, with 9 bases of the junction left unmatched. DNA of the CDR3: TGTGCCAGCAGTGACCCCTCAGCGGGGACCTACGAGCAGTACTTC. Translation gives CASSDPSAGTYEQYF.

This clone has only a few counts. The rearrangement uses TRBV7-9 and TRBJ1-2; TRBD1 matches 8 bases. The CDR3 totals 13 residues. V dropped 1 base and J dropped 7; count of bases not matched to a gene: 2. CDR1 is SEHNR and CDR2 is FQNEAQ in the germline V gene (reference sequence). In DNA form, the CDR3 reads TGTGCCAGCAGCTTAGAGACAGGGGCTGGCTACACCTTC. Translating it yields CASSLETGAGYTF.

The chain combines TRBV9 with TRBJ1-3, with D possibly being TRBD1 (6 bases). Germline loops: CDR1 SGDLS, CDR2 YYNGEE. The CDR3 extends over 15 amino acids. V was clipped by 4 bases and J by 2 bases, with 13 bases between them. The CDR3 loop is CASSSDRPTGNTIYF. In DNA form, the CDR3 reads TGTGCCAGCAGCTCGGACAGACCAACTGGAAACACCATATATTTT.

The CDR3: CASKTNRATNEKLFF. The CDR3 DNA follows: TGTGCCAGCAAAACCAACAGGGCAACTAATGAAAAACTGTTTTTT. This sequence joins TRBV6-5 and TRBJ1-4; D might be TRBD1 (6 bases). Trimming removed 7 bases at V and 0 bases at J, with 12 bases between. The CDR3 consists of 15 residues. Germline V lookup: CDR1 MNHEY, CDR2 SVGAGI.

The V and J genes are TRBV7-9 and TRBJ1-2, with D maybe TRBD1 (5 bases). V lost 0 bases, J lost 7 bases, and 9 bases lay in between. CDR3 length: 13 residues. Germline assignment: CDR1 SEHNR and CDR2 FQNEAQ (reference sequence). For the CDR3, the DNA is TGTGCCAGCAGCTTAGCGGCGGGGGTTGGCTACACCTTC. Its translation is CASSLAAGVGYTF.

V and J are TRBV3-1 (or the pseudogene TRBV3-2) and TRBJ2-2, with a possible D match to TRBD2 (8 bases). The V and J ends lost 4 bases and 3 bases respectively, with 12 bases between them. CDR1 and CDR2 from the germline V gene are LGHDT and YNNKEL (reference sequence). The CDR3 has 15 amino acids. The CDR3 loop is CASSPGRGHTGELFF. CDR3 sequence (DNA): TGTGCCAGCAGCCCCGGGAGGGGGCACACCGGGGAGCTGTTTTTT.

CDR3 sequence (DNA): TGTGCCAGCAGGCTGGACAGTGGGAACTATGGCTACACCTTC. Its protein product is CASRLDSGNYGYTF. The V call is TRBV6-5, the J call TRBJ1-2, with TRBD1 as a possible D gene (6 bases). The germline gives CDR1 MNHEY, CDR2 SVGAGI. This CDR3 has 14 amino acids. V was cut by 6 bases and J by 2 bases, with 13 bases left in between.

The chain carries TRBV7-6 and TRBJ2-1, with TRBD1 identical over 7 bases. CDR1 is SGHVS and CDR2 is FNYEAQ in the germline V gene. The CDR3 contains 14 residues. Trimming removed 4 bases from V and 10 bases from J; junction bases left unmatched: 10. DNA for the CDR3: TGTGCCAGCAGCTCACCGGACAGGTTTGGGGAGCAGTTCTTC. Its translation is CASSSPDRFGEQFF.

This sequence joins TRBV7-2 and TRBJ1-3; D is possibly TRBD1 (5 bases). V shed 5 bases and J shed 0 bases, with 11 bases lying between them. Per the germline V gene, CDR1 is SGHTA and CDR2 is FQGNSA. CDR3 length equals 15 residues. The CDR3 protein is CASSHDSFSGNTIYF. The CDR3 DNA reads TGTGCCAGCAGCCACGACAGCTTCTCTGGAAACACCATATATTTT.

This clone came up a few times. This rearrangement joins TRBV7-9 to TRBJ1-2; perhaps TRBD1 as D (6 bases). Germline values: CDR1 SEHNR, CDR2 FQNEAQ (reference sequence). The CDR3 covers 11 residues. V was cut by 7 bases and J by 3 bases, with 6 bases left in between. This CDR3 is CASNRDYGYTF. The CDR3 DNA sequence: TGTGCCAGCAACAGGGACTATGGCTACACCTTC.

The CDR3 loop reads CASSPPPGRTEAFF. The CDR3 DNA reads TGTGCCAGCTCACCGCCCCCGGGTCGAACTGAAGCTTTCTTT. The V and J genes are TRBV18 and TRBJ1-1; unclear D gene. This CDR3 is 14 amino acids long. Germline V gene data show CDR1 as KGHSH and CDR2 as LQKENI. Trimming stripped 3 bases from V and 5 bases from J, with 13 bases between. The entire variable domain, with the rest obtained from reference TRBV18 and TRBJ1-1, is as follows: NAGVMQNPRHLVRRRGQEARLRCSPMKGHSHVYWYRQLPEEGLKFMVYLQKENIIDESGMPKERFSAEFPKEGPSILRIQQVVRGDSAAYFCASSPPPGRTEAFFGQGTRLTVV.

This chain links TRBV28 with TRBJ2-7; TRBD1 matches 9 bases. This CDR3 region has 13 residues. J lost 2 bases, V lost 7 bases, and 3 bases had no gene match. Germline CDR1 MDHEN, CDR2 SYDVKM. CDR3 amino acids: CASTRQGAYEQYF. CDR3 coding DNA: TGTGCCAGCACCCGACAGGGGGCCTACGAGCAGTACTTC.

CDR3: CASRGQGVSPLHF. CDR3 DNA sequence: TGTGCCAGCAGGGGGCAGGGGGTTTCACCCCTCCACTTT. V is TRBV6-5 and J is TRBJ1-6; 7 nucleotides line up with TRBD1. CDR1 is MNHEY and CDR2 is SVGAGI in the germline V gene. Trimming took 6 bases from V and 9 from J; bases not matched to a gene: 5. The CDR3 is 13 amino acids.

V usage is TRBV6-5 and J usage is TRBJ2-7; 9 positions match TRBD1. Trimming cost V 4 bases and J 2 bases; bases outside gene matches: 6. CDR1 and CDR2 from the germline V gene are MNHEY and SVGAGI. The CDR3 consists of 15 residues. The CDR3 region is CASSSPDRGTYEQYF. In nucleotides, the CDR3 is TGTGCCAGCAGTTCACCCGACAGGGGGACCTACGAGCAGTACTTC.

This chain uses TRBV6-8 with TRBJ2-5; the D gene is possibly TRBD2 (5 bases). Germline V gene data show CDR1 as MNHGY and CDR2 as SAAAGT. There are 16 residues in the CDR3. V gave up 4 bases and J gave up 1 base, with 16 bases separating them. The CDR3 nucleotides read TGTGCCAGCAGTTTCCCTCTGGACTTGCCCCAAGAGACCCAGTACTTC. Translated, it gives CASSFPLDLPQETQYF.

V and J are TRBV18 and TRBJ2-3, with 13 bases fitting TRBD2. Germline values: CDR1 KGHSH, CDR2 LQKENI. Unmatched junction bases numbered 6, after V lost 5 bases and J lost 1 base. This CDR3 region has 17 residues. The CDR3 region has the DNA TGTGCCAGCTCATCACTAGCGGGGGGGCGCGGCACAGATACGCAGTATTTT. Residues: CASSSLAGGRGTDTQYF.

The chain is built from TRBV6-5 and TRBJ1-4, with D maybe TRBD1 (5 bases). The V gene lost 4 bases and the J gene lost 2 bases, with 8 bases spanning the gap. Germline V gene lookup returns CDR1 MNHEY and CDR2 SVGAGI. This CDR3 has 14 residues. The CDR3 loop reads CASSSAGTNEKLFF. The CDR3 DNA follows: TGTGCCAGCAGTTCGGCAGGGACTAATGAAAAACTGTTTTTT.

The V and J genes are TRBV9 and TRBJ2-7; weak D call: TRBD1 (5 bases). Per the germline V gene, CDR1 is SGDLS and CDR2 is YYNGEE. V lost 0 bases to trimming and J lost 4 bases, with 14 bases between them. The CDR3 runs to 15 residues. DNA of the CDR3: TGTGCCAGCAGCGTAGGCCAGGACAACGGTTACGAGCAGTACTTC. Its protein is CASSVGQDNGYEQYF.

The J gene is TRBJ1-1, the V gene TRBV12-3 or TRBV12-4, with 7 bases that match TRBD1. V shed 10 bases, J shed 6 bases, and the junction held 8 bases outside the gene matches. This CDR3 comprises 12 residues. CDR3 bases: TGTGCCACAACAGGGGCGGGCGCTGAAGCTTTCTTT. It is translated as CATTGAGAEAFF.